These T cell receptor beta chains were read from a single sample in a study of T-cell memory formation after mild COVID-19. TCRdb passed the 5' RACE reads through MiXCR, listing each CDR3 protein once. Among some 290,000 distinct CDR3 sequences, under 20% were seen once, and the ten largest hold roughly 23%. The sequencing sample was made of PBMCs or a T cell subset sorted from them (not recorded which). These receptors all come from a man between 18 and 29 years old who had mild COVID-19 (a few samples of this study predate the infection). Cell type and time point are not known. The CDR3 runs from the conserved cysteine through the conserved F or W. D genes are given only for firm matches. Clone size is stated in some rows and not others, as once, few, many or a class when expanded.

j_call clone_size v_call d_call cdr3_aa cdr3_nt
TRBJ2-5 few TRBV20-1 TRBD2 CSADTTSGGLETQYF TGCAGTGCTGACACGACTAGCGGGGGGTTGGAGACCCAGTACTTC
TRBJ2-2 NA TRBV19 NA CASSFVGWGTGELFF TGTGCCAGTAGTTTCGTCGGGTGGGGCACCGGGGAGCTGTTTTTT
TRBJ2-1 NA TRBV5-8 TRBD1 CASSYAGTVYNEQFF TGTGCCAGCAGCTACGCCGGGACAGTCTACAATGAGCAGTTCTTC
TRBJ2-7 NA TRBV7-2 TRBD2 CASSSSGGGLYEQYF TGTGCCAGCAGCTCTTCGGGGGGAGGCCTCTACGAGCAGTACTTC
TRBJ2-1 few TRBV18 TRBD2 CASSPRRGDNEQFF TGTGCCAGCTCACCAAGGCGGGGGGACAATGAGCAGTTCTTC
TRBJ2-7 few TRBV27 TRBD1 CASRKQGAHEQYF TGTGCCAGCAGAAAACAGGGGGCCCACGAGCAGTACTTC
TRBJ1-3 NA TRBV6-6 NA CASETSVTRTGNTIYF TGTGCCAGCGAGACATCGGTTACCAGAACTGGAAACACCATATATTTT
TRBJ2-3 many TRBV5-1 NA CASSDTSTSTDTQYF TGCGCCAGCAGCGACACGTCGACCAGCACAGATACGCAGTATTTT
TRBJ1-5 few TRBV5-1 NA CASSLQGIDNQPQHF TGCGCCAGCAGCCTGCAGGGTATCGACAATCAGCCCCAGCATTTT
TRBJ2-5 few TRBV20-1 TRBD2 CSALTSGGLQETQYF TGCAGTGCCCTGACTAGCGGGGGCCTCCAAGAGACCCAGTACTTC
TRBJ2-3 NA TRBV29-1 NA CSVEAPTVRPDTQYF TGCAGCGTTGAAGCCCCAACGGTCAGACCAGATACGCAGTATTTT
TRBJ2-5 few TRBV4-1 NA CASSQEASFETQYF TGCGCCAGCAGCCAAGAAGCTAGCTTTGAGACCCAGTACTTC
TRBJ1-6 few TRBV6-5 NA CASSYTFGSPLHF NA
TRBJ2-1 few TRBV5-1 NA CASRVGRAGDEQFF TGCGCCAGCAGGGTAGGACGAGCGGGTGATGAGCAGTTCTTC
TRBJ2-1 many TRBV2 NA CASSAGELYNEQFF TGTGCCAGCAGTGCGGGGGAGCTCTACAATGAGCAGTTCTTC
TRBJ2-2 NA TRBV10-3 NA CAIRGAASDTGELFF TGTGCCATCAGGGGGGCTGCGTCCGACACCGGGGAGCTGTTTTTT
TRBJ2-5 few TRBV6-5 TRBD2 CASQRGSQETQYF TGTGCCAGCCAGCGGGGTAGCCAAGAGACCCAGTACTTC
TRBJ2-2 NA TRBV5-4 TRBD1 CASSFGGTGYTGELFF TGTGCCAGCAGCTTTGGCGGGACAGGGTACACCGGGGAGCTGTTTTTT
TRBJ2-3 few TRBV9 TRBD2 CASSVDSNSGGNTQYF TGTGCCAGCAGCGTAGACTCGAATAGCGGGGGGAATACGCAGTATTTT
TRBJ2-2 once TRBV27 NA CASSLAWANTGELFF TGTGCCAGCAGTTTAGCCTGGGCGAACACCGGGGAGCTGTTTTTT
TRBJ2-3 few TRBV20-1 NA CSAEDTYTDTQYF TGCAGTGCCGAGGACACCTACACAGATACGCAGTATTTT
TRBJ1-1 few TRBV11-2 NA CASSPRQWNTEAFF TGTGCCAGCAGCCCCAGACAGTGGAACACTGAAGCTTTCTTT
TRBJ2-3 NA TRBV11-1 TRBD2 CASSLTSGGAWNTQYF TGTGCCAGCAGCTTGACTAGCGGGGGGGCCTGGAATACGCAGTATTTT
TRBJ2-5 few TRBV7-2 TRBD2 CASSLVQGSGGETQYF TGTGCCAGCAGCTTAGTGCAGGGAAGCGGGGGAGAGACCCAGTACTTC
TRBJ2-1 NA TRBV12-3/TRBV12-4 TRBD2 CASSFSPGLLVHNEQFF TGTGCCAGCAGTTTCTCCCCGGGACTATTGGTCCACAATGAGCAGTTCTTC
TRBJ2-1 NA TRBV6-2/TRBV6-3 NA CASEGIDYEQFF TGTGCCAGCGAGGGGATCGACTATGAGCAGTTCTTC
TRBJ2-2 NA TRBV15 NA CATSRENTGELFF TGTGCCACCAGCAGAGAAAACACCGGGGAGCTGTTTTTT
TRBJ2-5 many TRBV5-1 NA CASSTEGRETQYF TGCGCCAGCAGCACGGAGGGGAGAGAGACCCAGTACTTC
TRBJ2-1 NA TRBV7-9 NA CASSPPAGVTASDEQFF TGTGCCAGCAGCCCTCCCGCGGGCGTCACGGCTTCCGATGAGCAGTTCTTC
TRBJ2-3 few TRBV7-8 NA CASSLDFSTTLDTQYF TGTGCCAGCAGCTTAGACTTTTCTACAACCCTAGATACGCAGTATTTT
TRBJ2-5 NA TRBV7-3 NA CASSPNGGPEETQYF TGTGCCAGCAGCCCTAATGGGGGTCCCGAAGAGACCCAGTACTTC
TRBJ1-1 few TRBV20-1 TRBD1 CSADRDRTEAFF TGCAGTGCTGACAGGGATCGCACTGAAGCTTTCTTT
TRBJ2-7 NA TRBV12-3/TRBV12-4 NA CASSLPEGGKYEQYF TGTGCCAGCAGCCTCCCTGAGGGGGGCAAGTACGAGCAGTACTTC
TRBJ2-3 few TRBV9 TRBD2 CASSERDVAGGTDTQYF TGTGCCAGCAGCGAGCGGGACGTAGCGGGGGGGACAGATACGCAGTATTTT
TRBJ1-1 NA TRBV6-6 NA CASSYTGTEAFF TGTGCCAGCAGTTACACAGGTACTGAAGCTTTCTTT
TRBJ1-5 many TRBV12-3/TRBV12-4 NA CASTREDQPQHF TGTGCCAGCACTCGGGAAGATCAGCCCCAGCATTTT
TRBJ2-7 NA TRBV6-5 TRBD1 CASSGTGTGRSYEQYF TGTGCCAGCAGTGGCACCGGGACAGGGCGATCCTACGAGCAGTACTTC
TRBJ2-1 NA TRBV6-5 NA CASSYSMGLGGEQFF TGTGCCAGCAGTTACTCGATGGGACTTGGGGGTGAGCAGTTCTTC
TRBJ2-2 few TRBV7-3 NA CASSLLSNTGELFF TGTGCCAGCAGCCTCCTCAGTAACACCGGGGAGCTGTTTTTT
TRBJ2-2 NA TRBV24-1 TRBD2 CATQGLAGARNTGELFF TGTGCCACCCAAGGCCTAGCGGGGGCCAGGAACACCGGGGAGCTGTTTTTT
TRBJ2-3 NA TRBV5-1 NA CASSSDAPSTDTQYF TGCGCCAGCAGCTCGGACGCGCCTAGCACAGATACGCAGTATTTT
TRBJ2-6 few TRBV5-6 NA CASRPRGSGANVLTF TGTGCCAGCAGACCACGGGGCTCTGGGGCCAACGTCCTGACTTTC